Listed below are T cell receptor beta chains from one sample, sequenced in a study of T cells in Graves' hyperthyroidism and ophthalmopathy. TCRdb re-analysed the multiplex PCR reads in MiXCR, keeping a single row per CDR3 protein. The sample carries hundreds of thousands of distinct CDR3 sequences, roughly 14% recorded once. Sequenced: blood. All receptors derive from a man between 18 and 35 years old with Graves' ophthalmopathy. The CDR3 runs from the conserved cysteine through the conserved F or W. Fields, in order: clone size, V gene, D gene, J gene, CDR3 DNA, CDR3 protein. The D gene is left open where the match is weak. A clone size is listed for some rows: how often the clone was seen (once, few, many), or a class if it is expanded.

many	TRBV30	TRBD1	TRBJ1-1	TGTGCCTGGAGGATCTCCGGGACAGAGTACACTGAAGCTTTCTTT	CAWRISGTEYTEAFF
many	TRBV20-1	.	TRBJ2-1	TGCAGTGCCGTTCATGACCGGGACCAAGACAATGAGCAGTTCTTC	CSAVHDRDQDNEQFF
many	TRBV20-1	TRBD1	TRBJ1-2	TGCAGTGCTACGAGGGACAGGGGTAACTATGGCTACACCTTC	CSATRDRGNYGYTF
many	TRBV11-2	.	TRBJ1-6	TGTGCCAGCAGCTTATTTGGGATCTCCTATAATTCACCCCTCCACTTT	CASSLFGISYNSPLHF
many	TRBV5-1	.	TRBJ2-7	TGCGCCAGCAGCTTTTCCTCGGGGACCTACGAGCAGTACTTC	CASSFSSGTYEQYF
.	TRBV20-1	.	TRBJ1-6	TGCAGTGCTAGAGGACCAATCAGCTCCTATAATTCACCCCTCCACTTT	CSARGPISSYNSPLHF
few	TRBV5-1	.	TRBJ1-4	TGCGCCAGCAGCCTGGGCAGGGAAGAAAAACTGTTTTTT	CASSLGREEKLFF
.	TRBV9	TRBD2	TRBJ2-1	TGTGCCAGCAGCGGAACCGGGACTAGCGGGGGGTCCGGGTATTACAATGAGCAGTTCTTC	CASSGTGTSGGSGYYNEQFF
.	TRBV6-9	.	TRBJ1-5	TGTGCCAGCAGTTACGTTACCCTTAGCAATAAGCCCCAGCATTTT	CASSYVTLSNKPQHF
many	TRBV5-6	.	TRBJ2-1	TGTGCCAGCAGCTTCGGCAGGCCCTACAATGAGCAGTTCTTC	CASSFGRPYNEQFF
.	TRBV7-3	.	TRBJ2-1	TGTGCCAGCAGCTTAACGCTCCTAGCCGAGCAGTTCTTC	CASSLTLLAEQFF
many	TRBV6-2/TRBV6-3	TRBD2	TRBJ2-7	TGTGCCAGCAGTTACGGGACTAGCTCCTACGAGCAGTACTTC	CASSYGTSSYEQYF
many	TRBV11-2	.	TRBJ2-5	TGTGCCAGCAGCTTCCCCAGGGGAGGCTTTGGGGAGACCCAGTACTTC	CASSFPRGGFGETQYF
many	TRBV20-1	.	TRBJ2-2	TGCAGTGCTAGCGATCGTCCGGGACTTAGTTTGACCGGGGAGCTGTTTTTT	CSASDRPGLSLTGELFF
many	TRBV7-9	TRBD1	TRBJ2-1	TGTGCCAGCAGCCTGGACAGGGGGCAACACAATGAGCAGTTCTTC	CASSLDRGQHNEQFF
.	TRBV19	TRBD1	TRBJ1-2	TGTGCCAGTACCCCGGGACAGTTCTATGGCTACACCTTC	CASTPGQFYGYTF
.	TRBV20-1	.	TRBJ1-2	TGCAGTGCTAGTCTCAGGGACGGCTATGGCTACACCTTC	CSASLRDGYGYTF
many	TRBV5-5	.	TRBJ2-2	TGTGCCAGCAGCTCTTTGAACGGGGAGCTGTTTTTT	CASSSLNGELFF
few	TRBV11-3	.	TRBJ1-2	TGTGCCAGCAGCTTAGATGGGAGTTCAGCTAACTATGGCTACACCTTC	CASSLDGSSANYGYTF
few	TRBV10-3	.	TRBJ2-2	TGTGCCATCAGGGAGGGAGGGGGCGCGACCGGGGAGCTGTTTTTT	CAIREGGGATGELFF